The 21 T cell receptor beta chains below were found in one sample sequenced in a study of shared clonotypes between healthy human individuals. Positively selected for CCR7, the CD45RO-negative cells used as naive CD8 cells excluded terminally differentiated effector memory CD45RA+ cells. Using immunoSEQ multiplex PCR, the repertoire was profiled, and TCRdb retains in-frame clones only, with some absent. This table has about 1,800,000 clones, around 96% appearing once. Sequenced material: naive CD8+ T cells sorted from blood. Receptor source: a man younger than 35 in good health.

V and J are TRBV10-2 and TRBJ2-2; 8 nucleotides line up with TRBD2. After removal of 10 bases from V and 6 bases from J, the junction contained 16 bases not matched to a gene. The V gene's germline CDR1 is WSHSY and CDR2 SAAADI. The CDR3 spans 16 residues. The CDR3 coding sequence is TGCGCCACCACACCTGAGGGCGGGGGGCCCCCCGGGGAGCTGTTTTTT. Its protein product is CATTPEGGGPPGELFF.

This clone was recorded once. The CDR3 DNA is TGCGCCAGCAGCCAAGATTATAGAACTCAGTCTGCTCAGGCCGGGGAGCTGTTTTTT. Translated, it gives CASSQDYRTQSAQAGELFF. The chain employs TRBV4-1 and TRBJ2-2, with D unresolved. The CDR3 spans 19 residues. Germline V lookup: CDR1 MGHRA, CDR2 YSYEKL. Trimming removed 0 bases at V and 6 bases at J, with 23 bases between.

V and J are TRBV5-1 and TRBJ2-1; no firm D call. V was trimmed by 2 bases and J by 8 bases, leaving 8 bases between them. The CDR3 is 12 residues long. Germline CDR1 reads SGHRS; CDR2 reads YFSETQ. The CDR3 coding sequence is TGCGCCAGCAGCTTTGTTGAGTATGAGCAGTTCTTC. Its protein product is CASSFVEYEQFF. Based on the CDR3 plus reference TRBV5-1 and TRBJ2-1, the full variable domain is KAGVTQTPRYLIKTRGQQVTLSCSPISGHRSVSWYQQTPGQGLQFLFEYFSETQRNKGNFPGRFSGRQFSNSRSEMNVSTLELGDSALYLCASSFVEYEQFFGPGTRLTVL.

V and J are TRBV14 and TRBJ2-7, with TRBD1 matching over 10 bases. Germline V gene data show CDR1 as SGHDN and CDR2 as FVKESK. Losses at the gene ends were 5 bases for V and 0 bases for J; bases not matched to a gene: 4. This CDR3 region has 15 residues. The CDR3 bases are TGTGCCAGCAGCGAATGGACAGGGGGCTCCTACGAGCAGTACTTC. Its translation is CASSEWTGGSYEQYF.

Concerning this clone: The sample contains more than one DNA sequence encoding this CDR3. The V and J genes are TRBV27 and TRBJ2-7; D gene uncertain. V was shortened by 0 bases and J by 3 bases, with 6 bases between the two germline ends. In germline, CDR1 is MNHEY, CDR2 SMNVEV (reference sequence). The CDR3 is 13 residues long. CDR3 coding DNA: TGTGCCAGCAGTTTATCGACTGGCTACGAGCAGTACTTC. Amino acid sequence: CASSLSTGYEQYF.

The chain recombines TRBV5-4 with TRBJ2-3, with 10 bases fitting TRBD2. Germline loops: CDR1 SGHNT, CDR2 YYREEE (reference sequence). CDR3 length equals 14 residues. Unmatched junction bases numbered 5, after V lost 4 bases and J lost 6 bases. CDR3 in amino acids: CASSKTSGTDTQYF. CDR3 coding DNA: TGTGCCAGCAGCAAAACTAGCGGGACGGATACGCAGTATTTT.

The gene calls are TRBV28 and TRBJ1-1; a weak D match, TRBD1 (5 bases). The germline gives CDR1 MDHEN, CDR2 SYDVKM. The V end was cut by 2 bases, the J end by 5 bases, with 12 bases between. CDR3 length: 14 amino acids. The CDR3 loop is CASSLMRGFTEAFF. In nucleotides, the CDR3 is TGTGCCAGCAGTTTAATGCGGGGCTTTACTGAAGCTTTCTTT. Variable domain in full (rest from reference TRBV28 and TRBJ1-1): DVKVTQSSRYLVKRTGEKVFLECVQDMDHENMFWYRQDPGLGLRLIYFSYDVKMKEKGDIPEGYSVSREKKERFSLILESASTNQTSMYLCASSLMRGFTEAFFGQGTRLTVV.

This clone was observed a single time. The chain employs TRBV4-2 and TRBJ2-1, with 9 bases aligning to TRBD2. CDR1 and CDR2 from the germline V gene are LGHNA and YNFKEQ. The CDR3 is 17 residues long. V trimming: 4 bases; J trimming: 3 bases; junction bases outside the gene matches: 10. Written as DNA, the CDR3 is TGTGCCAGCAGCCCCCGGGGAGCGGGGGGCTTCTACAATGAGCAGTTCTTC. Translating it yields CASSPRGAGGFYNEQFF.

The gene calls are TRBV5-1 and TRBJ1-1; D remains ambiguous. V lost 5 bases and J lost 6, with 14 bases in between. CDR3 length: 13 residues. CDR1 SGHRS and CDR2 YFSETQ come from the germline V gene. This chain's CDR3 is CASSSLQTPEAFF. The CDR3 region has the DNA TGCGCCAGCAGTTCTCTGCAAACCCCTGAAGCTTTCTTT.

Comment on this clone: Other DNA sequences in this specimen translate into the identical CDR3. The chain recombines TRBV27 with TRBJ1-1; D not certain. Germline values: CDR1 MNHEY, CDR2 SMNVEV (reference sequence). The CDR3 extends over 12 amino acids. With 3 bases removed from V and 5 bases from J, the gap between germline ends came to 7 bases. This CDR3 reads CASSLAGTEAFF. CDR3 bases: TGTGCCAGCAGTTTGGCTGGGACTGAAGCTTTCTTT.

The gene calls are TRBV14 and TRBJ2-5, with D perhaps matching TRBD1 (6 bases). The CDR3 totals 15 residues. In germline, CDR1 is SGHDN, CDR2 FVKESK. Trimming left V 2 bases short and J 5 bases short, with 15 bases between. The CDR3 loop is CASSQRGSPKETQYF. CDR3 DNA: TGTGCCAGCAGCCAAAGGGGGTCCCCCAAGGAGACCCAGTACTTC.

V and J are TRBV5-1 and TRBJ2-7, with 7 nucleotides matching TRBD2. The CDR3 consists of 15 residues. J gave up 3 bases and V 0 bases, and 6 bases lay outside the gene matches. The germline CDR1 and CDR2 sequences are SGHRS and YFSETQ. The CDR3: CASSLEGRENYEQYF. In DNA form, the CDR3 reads TGCGCCAGCAGCTTGGAGGGGCGGGAGAACTACGAGCAGTACTTC.

V usage is TRBV6-5 and J usage is TRBJ2-1; the match to TRBD2 covers 7 bases. The V segment lost 0 bases and the J segment 10 bases; nucleotides outside the gene matches: 6. The CDR3 totals 14 residues. Germline V lookup: CDR1 MNHEY, CDR2 SVGAGI. The CDR3 loop is CASSYSWEGDEQFF. CDR3 coding DNA: TGTGCCAGCAGTTACTCGTGGGAGGGCGACGAGCAGTTCTTC.

This rearrangement joins TRBV6-5 to TRBJ1-4, with D uncertain. The V end lost 4 bases, the J end lost 0 bases, and 12 bases lay between the germline ends. The CDR3 has 16 residues. CDR1 and CDR2 (germline): MNHEY, SVGAGI. Here the CDR3 reads CASSLTEHSTNEKLFF. CDR3 bases: TGTGCCAGCAGTTTAACCGAGCACTCAACTAATGAAAAACTGTTTTTT.

The J gene is TRBJ2-7, the V gene TRBV10-3, with 7 bases lining up with TRBD1. The CDR3 totals 15 residues. Germline loops: CDR1 ENHRY, CDR2 SYGVKD. V was clipped by 4 bases and J by 3 bases; unmatched bases: 9. This chain's CDR3 is CAISGQGDWDYEQYF. The CDR3 bases are TGTGCCATCAGTGGACAGGGAGATTGGGACTACGAGCAGTACTTC.

J is TRBJ2-1 and V is TRBV13; D possibly matches TRBD1 or TRBD2 (6 bases each). Germline-derived CDR1 and CDR2 are PRHDT and FYEKMQ (reference sequence). V lost 7 bases, J lost 5 bases, and 15 bases lay in between. This CDR3 comprises 14 residues. This chain's CDR3 is CASKIWGDNNEQFF. In nucleotides, the CDR3 is TGTGCCAGCAAAATATGGGGGGACAACAATGAGCAGTTCTTC.

J is TRBJ1-2 and V is TRBV5-1; the D is unclear. This CDR3 region has 13 residues. The germline V and J ends were trimmed by 2 bases and 4 bases, with 9 bases remaining between them. Germline V gene sequence: CDR1 SGHRS, CDR2 YFSETQ. The CDR3 spells CASSFGQTYGYTF. The DNA for the CDR3 is TGCGCCAGCAGCTTCGGGCAGACCTATGGCTACACCTTC.

This chain connects TRBV14 to TRBJ2-5, with unresolved D. Trimming took 0 bases from V and 1 from J, leaving 15 bases between them. From germline, CDR1 is SGHDN and CDR2 FVKESK. This CDR3 is 17 amino acids long. The CDR3 region has the DNA TGTGCCAGCAGCCAAGATATCCGACTCCAGCCCCAAGAGACCCAGTACTTC. Translated: CASSQDIRLQPQETQYF.

The gene calls are TRBV4-2 and TRBJ2-3, with D possibly called TRBD1 or TRBD2 (7 bases each). V gave up 1 base and J gave up 3 bases, with 17 bases separating them. This CDR3 comprises 17 residues. From germline, CDR1 is LGHNA and CDR2 YNFKEQ. CDR3 bases: TGTGCCAGCAGCCAAGGCCCCCAGGGGGGGGAGACAGATACGCAGTATTTT. Its protein product is CASSQGPQGGETDTQYF.

The chain is built from TRBV6-6 and TRBJ1-5; maybe TRBD1 (6 bases). V was cut by 6 bases and J by 1 base, with 10 bases left in between. Germline loops: CDR1 MNHNY, CDR2 SVGAGI (reference sequence). This CDR3 is 14 amino acids long. The CDR3 DNA is TGTGCCAGCAGAGTGGACAGCAGCAATCAGCCCCAGCATTTT. Translation gives CASRVDSSNQPQHF.

The V gene is TRBV5-6, the J gene TRBJ1-3, with a weak D call TRBD1 (5 bases). Germline V lookup: CDR1 SGHDT, CDR2 YYEEEE. V lost 8 bases and J 8 bases, leaving 20 bases between the germline ends. This CDR3 region has 14 residues. The CDR3 bases are TGTGCCAGTCGAAGGGGACCGGCCCCAGACACCATATATTTT. Translation gives CASRRGPAPDTIYF.